The clone carrying this T cell receptor (beta chain) was seen at least ten times. What it binds is not known. Germline V gives CDR1 MNHEY, CDR2 SMNVEV (reference sequence). This CDR3 is built from 15 residues. Trimming pared 7 bases from V and 10 bases from J, leaving 20 bases between. One entry per CDR3 protein results from TCRdb running MiXCR on the reads. The sample lists fewer than 850,000 distinct CDR3 sequences, under 35% occurring once. The data were obtained in a study of T cell repertoires in cytomegalovirus infection. Overall study findings and caveats: Ex vivo responses were dominated by HLA-C-restricted CMV-specific TCR beta clonotypes.

The starting material was cultured CD8+ T cells from PBMCs, obtained from culture after CMV antigen stimulation. The J gene is TRBJ1-6, the V gene TRBV27, with D possibly being TRBD1 (6 bases). The receptor's source is a human donor in good health (CMV status not recorded). Some clones in this sample may be carry-over from other donors' samples. The CDR3 coding sequence is TGTGCCAGCACTTCCCCCGGGGGGCGCGGGTCACCCCTCCACTTT. This gives the protein CASTSPGGRGSPLHF.